This TCR beta chain was recorded in a study of blood T cell repertoires in COVID-19. Study context: Sites across the United States, Italy and Spain contributed samples from acute and convalescent COVID-19. The cDNA or gDNA used as material had been derived from T cells, B-cell-depleted T cells, or PBMCs.

Only in-frame clones appear in the TCRdb table, and some are missing; sequencing was by immunoSEQ multiplex PCR. The top ten hold approximately 7% of the sample, which has tens of thousands of clones, 70% to 85% seen once. V shed 5 bases and J 3 bases; nucleotides not matched to a gene: 5. Germline assignment: CDR1 SGHAT and CDR2 FQNNGV. The CDR3 spans 16 residues. This receptor was taken from an older woman with acute or convalescent COVID-19. This chain joins TRBV11-2 and TRBJ2-1; 12 bases are a match to TRBD2. Sequencing input: peripheral blood. DNA for the CDR3: TGTGCCAGCAGCCCAACACTAGCGGGGGGCTACAATGAGCAGTTCTTC. The encoded protein is CASSPTLAGGYNEQFF.